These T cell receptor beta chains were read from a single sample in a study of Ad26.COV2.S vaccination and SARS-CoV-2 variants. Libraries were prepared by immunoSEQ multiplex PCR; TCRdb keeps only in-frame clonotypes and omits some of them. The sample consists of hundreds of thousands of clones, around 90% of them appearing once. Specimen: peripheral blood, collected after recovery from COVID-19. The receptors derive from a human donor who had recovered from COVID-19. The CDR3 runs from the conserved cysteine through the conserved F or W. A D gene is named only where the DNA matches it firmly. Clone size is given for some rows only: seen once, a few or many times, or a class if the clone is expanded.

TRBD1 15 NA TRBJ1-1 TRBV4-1 CASSAKGQGRTEAFF TGCGCCAGCAGCGCGAAGGGACAGGGGCGAACTGAAGCTTTCTTT
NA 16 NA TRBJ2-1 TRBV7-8 CASSLVRPSSYNEQFF TGTGCCAGCAGCTTAGTCCGGCCGAGCTCCTACAATGAGCAGTTCTTC
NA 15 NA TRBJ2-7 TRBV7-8 CASSSIRGSSHEQYF TGTGCCAGCAGCTCAATTAGGGGCAGTAGCCACGAGCAGTACTTC
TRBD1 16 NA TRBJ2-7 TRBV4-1 CASSQERDRSSYEQYF TGCGCCAGCAGCCAAGAACGGGACAGGAGCTCCTACGAGCAGTACTTC
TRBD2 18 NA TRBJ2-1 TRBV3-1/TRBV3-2 CASSQDLGAGGRGNEQFF TGTGCCAGCAGCCAAGATCTAGGAGCGGGGGGGCGAGGGAATGAGCAGTTCTTC
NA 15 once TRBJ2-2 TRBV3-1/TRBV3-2 CASSQVSGAGGELFF TGTGCCAGCAGCCAAGTTTCTGGGGCGGGCGGGGAGCTGTTTTTT
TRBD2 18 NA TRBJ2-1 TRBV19 CASSPRWTSGDRRDEQFF TGTGCCAGTAGTCCACGATGGACTAGCGGGGACCGGAGGGATGAGCAGTTCTTC
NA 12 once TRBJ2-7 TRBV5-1 CASSPDLHEQYF TGCGCCAGCAGCCCTGACCTCCACGAGCAGTACTTC
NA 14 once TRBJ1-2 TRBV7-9 CASRLNSAEGGYTF TGTGCCAGCAGACTTAACAGCGCCGAGGGTGGCTACACCTTC
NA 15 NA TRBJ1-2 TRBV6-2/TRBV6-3 CASSYSRTSGYGYTF TGTGCCAGCAGTTACTCGAGGACATCGGGCTATGGCTACACCTTC
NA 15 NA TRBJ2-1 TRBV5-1 CASSLGGSSYNEQFF TGCGCCAGCAGCTTGGGAGGGAGCTCCTACAATGAGCAGTTCTTC
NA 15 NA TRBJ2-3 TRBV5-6 CASSLNGEITDTQYF TGTGCCAGCAGCTTGAACGGGGAGATAACAGATACGCAGTATTTT
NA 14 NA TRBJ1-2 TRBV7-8 CASSLEGGSYGYTF TGTGCCAGCAGCTTAGAGGGGGGTTCCTATGGCTACACCTTC
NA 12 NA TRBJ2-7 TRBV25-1 CASAMGAYEQYF TGTGCCAGCGCGATGGGGGCTTACGAGCAGTACTTC
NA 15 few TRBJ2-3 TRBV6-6 CASSYFGGRSDTQYF TGTGCCAGCAGTTACTTCGGGGGGCGGTCAGATACGCAGTATTTT
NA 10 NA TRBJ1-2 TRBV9 CASSGGGYTF TGTGCCAGCAGCGGAGGTGGCTACACCTTC
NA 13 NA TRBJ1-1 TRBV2 CASSLDRNTEAFF TGTGCCAGCAGTTTGGACAGAAACACTGAAGCTTTCTTT
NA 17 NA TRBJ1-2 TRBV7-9 CASSGRHFFNRLYGYTF TGTGCCAGCAGCGGACGCCATTTCTTCAATCGCCTCTATGGCTACACCTTC
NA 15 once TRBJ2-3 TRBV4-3 CASSLLGTSTDTQYF TGCGCCAGCAGCCTACTAGGGACATCGACAGATACGCAGTATTTT
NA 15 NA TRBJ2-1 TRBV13 CASSPDGRGANEQFF TGTGCCAGCAGCCCCGACGGAAGGGGGGCGAATGAGCAGTTCTTC
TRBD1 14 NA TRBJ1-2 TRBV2 CASSDDRGGGGYTF TGTGCCAGCAGTGATGACAGGGGGGGTGGTGGCTACACCTTC
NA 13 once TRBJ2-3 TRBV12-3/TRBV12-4 CASSVTRFDTQYF TGTGCCAGCAGTGTGACCCGATTCGATACGCAGTATTTT
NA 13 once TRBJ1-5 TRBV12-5 CASGRGVNQPQHF TGTGCTAGTGGTCGGGGAGTAAATCAGCCCCAGCATTTT
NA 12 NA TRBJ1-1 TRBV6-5 CASAKDGFEAFF TGTGCCAGCGCTAAGGACGGCTTTGAAGCTTTCTTT
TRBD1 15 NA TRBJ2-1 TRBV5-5 CASSYDRVGLNEQFF TGTGCCAGCAGCTATGACAGGGTAGGCCTCAATGAGCAGTTCTTC
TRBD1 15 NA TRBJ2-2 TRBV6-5 CASRPPGQSTGELFF TGTGCCAGCAGACCTCCGGGACAGTCCACCGGGGAGCTGTTTTTT
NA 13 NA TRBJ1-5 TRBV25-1 CASSGGGEQPQHF TGTGCCAGCAGTGGTGGGGGTGAGCAGCCCCAGCATTTT
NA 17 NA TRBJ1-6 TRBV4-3 CASSQVFTGRGNSPLHF TGCGCCAGCAGCCAAGTCTTCACAGGGAGAGGGAATTCACCCCTCCACTTT
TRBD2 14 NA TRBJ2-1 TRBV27 CASSFGGSYNEQFF TGTGCCAGCAGTTTCGGGGGGAGTTACAATGAGCAGTTCTTC
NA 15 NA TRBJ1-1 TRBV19 CASSIEAASTSEAFF TGTGCCAGTAGTATCGAGGCAGCGAGTACGTCTGAAGCTTTCTTT
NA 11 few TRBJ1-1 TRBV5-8 CASSLILEAFF TGTGCCAGCAGCTTGATCCTAGAAGCTTTCTTT
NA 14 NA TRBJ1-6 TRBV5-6 CASSLRSPNSPLHF TGTGCCAGCAGCTTACGCAGTCCAAATTCACCCCTCCACTTT
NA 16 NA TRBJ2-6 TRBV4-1 CASSQDLVAGANVLTF TGCGCCAGCAGCCAAGATCTGGTCGCTGGGGCCAACGTCCTGACTTTC
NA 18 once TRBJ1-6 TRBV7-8 CASSPLGTQRSGSSPLHF TGTGCCAGCAGCCCCCTAGGTACTCAAAGGTCCGGCAGTTCACCCCTCCACTTT
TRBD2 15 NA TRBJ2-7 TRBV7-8 CASSLRGSASYEQYF TGTGCCAGCAGCTTGCGGGGGAGCGCCTCCTACGAGCAGTACTTC
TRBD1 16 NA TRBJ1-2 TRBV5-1 CASSKGTGGGDYGYTF TGCGCCAGCAGCAAGGGGACAGGGGGAGGGGACTATGGCTACACCTTC
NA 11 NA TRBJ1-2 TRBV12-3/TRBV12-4 CASSPGYGYTF TGTGCCAGCAGCCCAGGGTATGGCTACACCTTC
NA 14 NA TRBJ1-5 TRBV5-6 CASSLYAGNQPQHF TGTGCCAGCAGCTTGTATGCGGGGAATCAGCCCCAGCATTTT
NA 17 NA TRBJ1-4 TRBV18 CASSPQAPGATNEKLFF TGTGCCAGCTCACCACAAGCCCCGGGGGCAACTAATGAAAAACTGTTTTTT
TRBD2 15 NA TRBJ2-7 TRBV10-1 CASSEASSGEREQYF TGCGCCAGCAGTGAGGCGTCCAGCGGGGAACGCGAGCAGTACTTC
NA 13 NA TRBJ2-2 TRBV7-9 CASSFPNTGELFF TGTGCCAGCAGCTTCCCGAACACCGGGGAGCTGTTTTTT
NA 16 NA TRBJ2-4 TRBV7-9 CASSLAPTVAKNIQYF TGTGCCAGCAGCTTAGCGCCGACAGTAGCCAAAAACATTCAGTACTTC
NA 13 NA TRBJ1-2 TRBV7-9 CASSLREFDGYTF TGTGCCAGCAGCTTGAGGGAGTTCGATGGCTACACCTTC
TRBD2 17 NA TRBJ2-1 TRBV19 CASSPRDGGETYNEQFF TGTGCCAGTAGCCCCCGTGACGGGGGGGAAACCTACAATGAGCAGTTCTTC
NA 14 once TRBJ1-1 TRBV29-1 CSVPDLGENTEAFF TGCAGCGTCCCGGATTTGGGGGAGAACACTGAAGCTTTCTTT
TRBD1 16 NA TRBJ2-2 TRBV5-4 CASSLAGTVNTGELFF TGTGCCAGCAGCTTGGCCGGGACAGTGAACACCGGGGAGCTGTTTTTT
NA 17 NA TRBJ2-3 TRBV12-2 CASRFLPVSGGPDTQYF TGTGCAAGTCGCTTTCTTCCGGTCTCCGGGGGGCCAGATACGCAGTATTTT
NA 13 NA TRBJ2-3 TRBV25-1 CASRESSTDTQYF TGTGCCAGCAGAGAAAGTAGCACAGATACGCAGTATTTT
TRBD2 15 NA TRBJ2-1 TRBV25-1 CASSELGGSYNEQFF TGTGCCAGCAGTGAATTGGGAGGGAGTTACAATGAGCAGTTCTTC
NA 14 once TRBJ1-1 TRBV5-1 CASSRTLGNTEAFF TGCGCCAGCAGCCGAACCTTAGGTAACACTGAAGCTTTCTTT
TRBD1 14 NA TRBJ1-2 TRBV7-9 CASRKQGFDYGYTF TGTGCCAGCAGGAAACAGGGGTTTGACTATGGCTACACCTTC
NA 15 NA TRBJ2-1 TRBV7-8 CASAPPGGNYNEQFF TGTGCCAGCGCCCCCCCAGGGGGGAACTACAATGAGCAGTTCTTC
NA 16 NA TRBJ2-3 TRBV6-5 CASSSHLVVGTDTQYF TGTGCCAGCAGTTCCCACCTCGTGGTTGGGACAGATACGCAGTATTTT
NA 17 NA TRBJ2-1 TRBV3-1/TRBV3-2 CASSQGQGLESYNEQFF TGTGCCAGCAGCCAAGGACAGGGACTGGAGTCCTACAATGAGCAGTTCTTC
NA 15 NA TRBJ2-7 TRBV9 CASSAGGRGYYEQYF TGTGCCAGCAGCGCCGGAGGCAGGGGCTACTACGAGCAGTACTTC
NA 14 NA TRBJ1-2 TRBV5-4 CASKAAGANYGYTF TGTGCCAGCAAGGCCGCAGGGGCCAACTATGGCTACACCTTC